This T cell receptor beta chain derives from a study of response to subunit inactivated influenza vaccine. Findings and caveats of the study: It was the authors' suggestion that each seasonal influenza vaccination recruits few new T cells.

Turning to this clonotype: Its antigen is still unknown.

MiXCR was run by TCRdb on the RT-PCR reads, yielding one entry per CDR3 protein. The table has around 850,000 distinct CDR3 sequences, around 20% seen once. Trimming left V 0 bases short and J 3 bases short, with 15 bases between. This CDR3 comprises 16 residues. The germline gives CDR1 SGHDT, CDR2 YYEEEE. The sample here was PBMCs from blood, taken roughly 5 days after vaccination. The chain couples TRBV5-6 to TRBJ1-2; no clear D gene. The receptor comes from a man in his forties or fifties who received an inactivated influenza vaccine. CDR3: CASSLVERTSYYGYTF. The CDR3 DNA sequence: TGTGCCAGCAGCTTGGTCGAACGGACCTCTTACTATGGCTACACCTTC.